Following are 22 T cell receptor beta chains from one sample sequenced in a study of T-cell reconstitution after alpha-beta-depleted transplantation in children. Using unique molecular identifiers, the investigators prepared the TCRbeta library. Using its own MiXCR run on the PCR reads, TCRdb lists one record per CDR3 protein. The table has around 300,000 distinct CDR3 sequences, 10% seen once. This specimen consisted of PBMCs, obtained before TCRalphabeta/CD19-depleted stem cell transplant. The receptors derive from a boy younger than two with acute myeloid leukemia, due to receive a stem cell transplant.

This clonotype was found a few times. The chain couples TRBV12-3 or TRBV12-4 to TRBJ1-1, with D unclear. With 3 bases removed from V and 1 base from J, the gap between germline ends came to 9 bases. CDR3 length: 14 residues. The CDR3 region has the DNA TGTGCCAGCAGTTTCCTCTCAGGGAACACTGAAGCTTTCTTT. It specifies CASSFLSGNTEAFF.

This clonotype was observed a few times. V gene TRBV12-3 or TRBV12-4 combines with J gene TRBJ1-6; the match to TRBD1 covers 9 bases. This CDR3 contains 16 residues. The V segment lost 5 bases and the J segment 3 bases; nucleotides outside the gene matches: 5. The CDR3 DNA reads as TGTGCCAGCAGTCCGACAGGGGGTATCTATAATTCACCCCTCCACTTT. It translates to CASSPTGGIYNSPLHF.

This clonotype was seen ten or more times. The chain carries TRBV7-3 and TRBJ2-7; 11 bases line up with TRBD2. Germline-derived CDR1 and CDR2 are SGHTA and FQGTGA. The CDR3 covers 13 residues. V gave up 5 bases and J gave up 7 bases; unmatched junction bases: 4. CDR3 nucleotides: TGTGCCAGCAGCGAACTAGCGGGGGATGAGCAGTACTTC. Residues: CASSELAGDEQYF.

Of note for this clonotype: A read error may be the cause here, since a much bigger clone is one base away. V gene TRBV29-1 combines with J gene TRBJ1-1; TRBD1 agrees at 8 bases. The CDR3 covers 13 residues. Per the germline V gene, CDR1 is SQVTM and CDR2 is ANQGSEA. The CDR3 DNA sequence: TGCAGCGTTGAGTCCAGGGGGCATCCTGAAGATTTCTTT. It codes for CSVESRGHPEDFF. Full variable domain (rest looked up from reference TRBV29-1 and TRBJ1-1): SAVISQKPSRDICQRGTSLTIQCQVDSQVTMMFWYRQQPGQSLTLIATANQGSEATYESGFVIDKFPISRPNLTFSTLTVSNMSPEDSSIYLCSVESRGHPEDFFGQGTRLTVV.

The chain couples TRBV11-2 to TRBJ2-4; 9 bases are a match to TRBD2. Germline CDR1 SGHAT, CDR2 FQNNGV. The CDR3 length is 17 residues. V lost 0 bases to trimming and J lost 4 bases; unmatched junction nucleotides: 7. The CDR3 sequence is CASSLDLAGPPKNIQYF. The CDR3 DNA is TGTGCCAGCAGCTTAGATCTAGCGGGGCCCCCTAAAAACATTCAGTACTTC.

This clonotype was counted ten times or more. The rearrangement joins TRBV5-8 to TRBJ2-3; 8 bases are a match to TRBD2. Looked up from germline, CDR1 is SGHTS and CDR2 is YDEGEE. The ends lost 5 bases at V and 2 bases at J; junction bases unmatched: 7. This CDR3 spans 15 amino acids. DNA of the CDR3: TGTGCCAGCAGGTTTAGCGGGGTAACCACAGATACGCAGTATTTT. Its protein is CASRFSGVTTDTQYF.

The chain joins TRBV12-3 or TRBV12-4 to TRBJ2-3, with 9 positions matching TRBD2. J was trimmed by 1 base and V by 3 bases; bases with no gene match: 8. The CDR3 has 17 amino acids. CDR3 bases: TGTGCCAGCAGTTTTTGGCGGGAGGGCTGGCGCACAGATACGCAGTATTTT. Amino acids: CASSFWREGWRTDTQYF.

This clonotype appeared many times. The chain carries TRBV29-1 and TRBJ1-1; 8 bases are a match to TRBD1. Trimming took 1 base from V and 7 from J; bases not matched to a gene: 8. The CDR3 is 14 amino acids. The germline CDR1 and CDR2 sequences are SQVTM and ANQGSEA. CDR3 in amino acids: CSVEGSRGRGEAFF. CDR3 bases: TGCAGCGTTGAAGGAAGCAGGGGGCGAGGTGAAGCTTTCTTT.

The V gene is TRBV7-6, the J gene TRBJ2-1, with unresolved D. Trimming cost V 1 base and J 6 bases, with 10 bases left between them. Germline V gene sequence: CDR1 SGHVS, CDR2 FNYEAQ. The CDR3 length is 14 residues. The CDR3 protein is CASSLVAHSNEQFF. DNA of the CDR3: TGTGCCAGCAGCTTAGTGGCTCATTCCAATGAGCAGTTCTTC.

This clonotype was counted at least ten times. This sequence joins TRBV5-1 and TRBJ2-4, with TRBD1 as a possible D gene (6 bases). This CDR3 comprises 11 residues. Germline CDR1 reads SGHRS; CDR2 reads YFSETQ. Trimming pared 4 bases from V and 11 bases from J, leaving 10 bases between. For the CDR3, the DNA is TGCGCCAGCAGCATGGACAGCGTTCAGTACTTC. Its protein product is CASSMDSVQYF. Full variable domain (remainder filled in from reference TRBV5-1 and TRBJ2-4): KAGVTQTPRYLIKTRGQQVTLSCSPISGHRSVSWYQQTPGQGLQFLFEYFSETQRNKGNFPGRFSGRQFSNSRSEMNVSTLELGDSALYLCASSMDSVQYFGAGTRLSVL.

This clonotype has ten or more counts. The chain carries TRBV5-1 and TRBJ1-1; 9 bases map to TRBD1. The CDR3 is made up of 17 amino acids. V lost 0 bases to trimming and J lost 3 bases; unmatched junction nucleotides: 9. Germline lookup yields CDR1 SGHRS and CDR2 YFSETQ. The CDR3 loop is CASSLALGTGKDTEAFF. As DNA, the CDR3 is TGCGCCAGCAGCTTGGCTCTTGGGACAGGGAAGGACACTGAAGCTTTCTTT.

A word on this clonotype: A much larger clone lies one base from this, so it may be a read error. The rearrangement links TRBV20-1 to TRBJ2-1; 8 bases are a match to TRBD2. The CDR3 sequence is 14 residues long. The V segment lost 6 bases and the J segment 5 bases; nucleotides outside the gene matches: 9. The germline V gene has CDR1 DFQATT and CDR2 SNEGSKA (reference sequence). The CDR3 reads CSAGLAGSNNEQFF. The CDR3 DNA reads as TGCAGTGCGGGATTAGCGGGGTCCAACAATGAGCAGTTCTTC.

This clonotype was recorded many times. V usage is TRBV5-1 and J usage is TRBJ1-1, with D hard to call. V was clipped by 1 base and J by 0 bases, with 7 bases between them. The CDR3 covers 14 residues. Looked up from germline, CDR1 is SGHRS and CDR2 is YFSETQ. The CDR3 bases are TGCGCCAGCAGCTTGACTGTTATGAACACTGAAGCTTTCTTT. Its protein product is CASSLTVMNTEAFF.

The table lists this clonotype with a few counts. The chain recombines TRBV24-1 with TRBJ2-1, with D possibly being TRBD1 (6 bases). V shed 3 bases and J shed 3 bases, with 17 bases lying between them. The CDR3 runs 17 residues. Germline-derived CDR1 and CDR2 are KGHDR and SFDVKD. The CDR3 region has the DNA TGTGCCACCAGTGATATCCCCACAGGGCCGGACTACAATGAGCAGTTCTTC. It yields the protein CATSDIPTGPDYNEQFF.

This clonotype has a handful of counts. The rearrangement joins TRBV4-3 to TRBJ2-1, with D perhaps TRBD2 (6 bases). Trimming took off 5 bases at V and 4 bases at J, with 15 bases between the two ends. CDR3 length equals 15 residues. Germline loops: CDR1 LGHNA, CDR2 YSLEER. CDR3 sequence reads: CASSRQLGGYNEQFF. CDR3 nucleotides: TGCGCCAGCAGCAGGCAGTTAGGAGGGTACAATGAGCAGTTCTTC.

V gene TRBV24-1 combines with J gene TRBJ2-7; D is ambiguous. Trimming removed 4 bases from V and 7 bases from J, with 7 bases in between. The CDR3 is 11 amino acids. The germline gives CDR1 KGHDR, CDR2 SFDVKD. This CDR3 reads CATSDSWEQYF. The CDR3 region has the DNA TGTGCCACCAGTGACTCCTGGGAGCAGTACTTC.

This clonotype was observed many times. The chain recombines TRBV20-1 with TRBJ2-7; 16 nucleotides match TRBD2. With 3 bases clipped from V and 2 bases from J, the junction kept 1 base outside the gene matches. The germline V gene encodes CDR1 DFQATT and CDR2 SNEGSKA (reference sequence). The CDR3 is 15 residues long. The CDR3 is CSARGLAGGPYEQYF. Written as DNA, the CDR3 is TGCAGTGCTAGGGGACTAGCGGGAGGGCCCTACGAGCAGTACTTC.

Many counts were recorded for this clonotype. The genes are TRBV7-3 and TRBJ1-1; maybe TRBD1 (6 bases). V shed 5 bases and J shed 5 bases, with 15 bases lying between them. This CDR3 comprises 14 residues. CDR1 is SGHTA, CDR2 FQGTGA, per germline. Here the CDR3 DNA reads TGTGCCAGCAGCGAAGACCCGAGGGGGACTGAAGCTTTCTTT. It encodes CASSEDPRGTEAFF.

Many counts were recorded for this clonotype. The CDR3 region has the DNA TGCGCCAGCAGCTTGGACAACAATCAGCCCCAGCATTTT. Translated, it gives CASSLDNNQPQHF. This chain links TRBV5-1 with TRBJ1-5; D is unclear. The length of the CDR3 is 13 residues. V shed 0 bases and J shed 3 bases, with 4 bases lying between them. CDR1 SGHRS and CDR2 YFSETQ come from the germline V gene.

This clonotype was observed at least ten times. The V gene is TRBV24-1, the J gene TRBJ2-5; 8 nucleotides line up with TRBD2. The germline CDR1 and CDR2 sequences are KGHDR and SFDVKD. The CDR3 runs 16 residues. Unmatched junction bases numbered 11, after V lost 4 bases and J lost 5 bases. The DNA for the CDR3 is TGTGCCACCAGTGACGTTAAACGGGGGGGCCAGGAGACCCAGTACTTC. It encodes CATSDVKRGGQETQYF.

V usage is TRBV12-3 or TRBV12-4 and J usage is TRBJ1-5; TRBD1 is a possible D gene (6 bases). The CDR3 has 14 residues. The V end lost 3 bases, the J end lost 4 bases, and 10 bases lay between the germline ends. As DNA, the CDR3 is TGTGCCAGCAGTTTGAACAGGGCTAATCAGCCCCAGCATTTT. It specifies CASSLNRANQPQHF.

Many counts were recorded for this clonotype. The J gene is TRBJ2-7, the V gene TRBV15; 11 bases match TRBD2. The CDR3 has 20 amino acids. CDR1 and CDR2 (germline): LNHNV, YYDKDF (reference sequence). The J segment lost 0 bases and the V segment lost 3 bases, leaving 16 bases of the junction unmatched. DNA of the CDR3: TGTGCCACCAGCAGTGAGCCCGGACTAGCGGGCCTCCAGTTCTCCTACGAGCAGTACTTC. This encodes CATSSEPGLAGLQFSYEQYF.